This T cell receptor (beta chain) was recorded in a study of CD8 T cells in ankylosing spondylitis. Study-wide results and limits: In reactive arthritis synovial fluid and blood, some motif variants had been reported before. What appeared characteristic of ankylosing spondylitis blood was a TCR beta motif of seven to nine highly homologous variants. According to the report, clones linked to the disease were significantly enriched in matched synovial fluid samples taken from ankylosing spondylitis patients. Disease-associated clones were CD8+ and fairly uncommon in peripheral blood.

This clonotype was counted many times. The antigen is undetermined. At one boundary the junction diverges from the germline segment, which might be a read error. CDR1 is SGHRS, CDR2 YFSETQ, per germline. There are 15 residues in the CDR3. Scientists made TCR beta libraries using quantitative 5'-RACE with molecular barcodes. From the 5' RACE reads, TCRdb called clonotypes with MiXCR, one entry per CDR3 protein. The data hold around 490,000 distinct CDR3 sequences, with about 5.7% observed a single time. The sequence derives from a male donor with ankylosing spondylitis. V is TRBV5-1 and J is TRBJ1-5; tentative D call: TRBD1 (5 bases). The sample was blood, either unsorted or a sorted T cell fraction (not recorded which). Here the CDR3 DNA reads TGCGCCAGCGGCTTCCGGGGGGGTAGCAATCAGCCCCAGCATTTT. Translation: CASGFRGGSNQPQHF.